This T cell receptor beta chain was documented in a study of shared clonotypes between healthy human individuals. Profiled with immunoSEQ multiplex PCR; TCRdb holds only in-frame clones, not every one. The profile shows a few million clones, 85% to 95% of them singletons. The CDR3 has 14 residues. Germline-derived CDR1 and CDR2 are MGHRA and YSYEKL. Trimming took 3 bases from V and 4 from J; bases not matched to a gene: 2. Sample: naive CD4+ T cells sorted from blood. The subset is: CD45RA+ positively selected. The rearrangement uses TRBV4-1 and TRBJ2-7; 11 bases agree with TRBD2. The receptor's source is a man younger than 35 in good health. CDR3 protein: CASSQGLAVYEQYF. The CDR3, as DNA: TGCGCCAGCAGCCAGGGACTAGCGGTTTACGAGCAGTACTTC.